The 2 T cell receptor beta chains in this list originate from one sample, sequenced in a study of blood T cell repertoires in COVID-19. Data came from immunoSEQ multiplex PCR; TCRdb stores just in-frame clones and leaves some out. Among about 200,000 clones listed, 87% were seen once. The sequencing input was peripheral blood. The receptors here all came from a man aged 55 to 69 with active or convalescent COVID-19.

The V gene is TRBV11-2, the J gene TRBJ2-7; D perhaps matches TRBD1 (5 bases). CDR1 is SGHAT and CDR2 is FQNNGV in the germline V gene. The CDR3 loop spans 13 amino acids. The V gene lost 1 base and the J gene lost 6 bases, with 10 bases spanning the gap. CDR3 protein: CASSLVGAREQYF. In DNA form, the CDR3 reads TGTGCCAGCAGCTTAGTAGGGGCTCGCGAGCAGTACTTC.

This chain joins TRBV5-1 and TRBJ2-2, with D maybe TRBD2 (6 bases). V dropped 4 bases and J dropped 1 base, with 14 bases sitting between them. Germline V gene lookup returns CDR1 SGHRS and CDR2 YFSETQ. This CDR3 spans 16 amino acids. The CDR3 region has the DNA TGCGCCAGCAGCCTACTAGCCGCCTTGAACACCGGGGAGCTGTTTTTT. It is translated as CASSLLAALNTGELFF. Full variable domain (remainder filled in from reference TRBV5-1 and TRBJ2-2): KAGVTQTPRYLIKTRGQQVTLSCSPISGHRSVSWYQQTPGQGLQFLFEYFSETQRNKGNFPGRFSGRQFSNSRSEMNVSTLELGDSALYLCASSLLAALNTGELFFGEGSRLTVL.